This record concerns one T cell receptor beta chain sequence. The target of this receptor is not known. There are no base qualities to consult, and no much larger clone falls within one base. TCRbeta CDR3 regions were amplified from genomic DNA using the immunoSEQ Assay, a bias-controlled multiplex PCR. The authors' analysis ran thus. The number of nucleated cells in each sample was estimated by amplification of reference gene primers within the assay. To quantify the absolute abundance of each unique TCRbeta CDR3 rearrangement, sequence reads were collapsed and filtered. For each sample, productive Simpson clonality was calculated as the square root of Simpson's diversity index across productive rearrangements. The source is immuneACCESS, and TCRdb retained only in-frame sequences with V and J called. Part of the clones is not carried over; for the studies checked, unresolved V genes explain less than half of this, and the remainder is unexplained. V and J calls and clone size are those listed in that table; D and trimming were worked out from the DNA. Across this sample there are around 320,000 clones, with approximately 88% seen only once. The ten biggest clones cover roughly 6.9% of the sample.

The CDR1 and CDR2 encoded by the germline V gene are KGHDR and SFDVKD. V is pruned by 4 bases and J by 1 base, leaving 5 bases of the junction without a gene match. The CDR3 has 16 amino acids, counting the end cysteine and phenylalanine. The kept DNA is CDR3 alone, 48 bases in frame from the first base. The data were taken from a study of blood T cell repertoires in COVID-19 (dated by TCRdb to the early 2020s). Concerning the study at large: Samples from collaborators originated in the United States, Italy and Spain and spanned both the acute and convalescent phases of COVID-19. A de-identified subject ID, COVID-19 status, age in years and sex were almost always included in the sample metadata. Samples were obtained from the ongoing ImmuneRACE study (first 160 participants) and from 950 to 1,500 subjects provided by 6 global collaborators. The dataset comprised deeply sampled blood TCRbeta repertoires from subjects exposed to, actively infected with, or recovered from COVID-19. The prospective study material was composed of cDNA or gDNA derived from T cells, B-cell-depleted T cells, or PBMCs. The repertoires were released in a freely available public database intended as a resource for research on the immune response to SARS-CoV-2. Where HLA class I and class II types were available, the types were taken from metadata supplied by the sample provider, not from assay-based typing. Points the paper makes about the study in general: The amount of clinical and demographic metadata varied by source and participant and was provided uncurated.

Another Seattle source contributed samples from volunteer blood donors who had recovered from COVID-19. Whole blood was collected in K2EDTA tubes by collaborating institutions according to the institutions' own protocols. For TCRbeta analysis, collaborators shipped samples as frozen whole blood, isolated PBMCs, or DNA extracted from either of those sample types. The source of this sequence is a young woman who had recovered from COVID-19. The specimen was peripheral blood. Recombination connected TRBV24-1 to TRBJ2-3; TRBD2 lines up with 9 middle nucleotides. The DNA sequence is TGTGCCACCAGTGACCTAAAGCGGGGGGGCACAGATACGCAGTATTTT. This gives the protein CATSDLKRGGTDTQYF.